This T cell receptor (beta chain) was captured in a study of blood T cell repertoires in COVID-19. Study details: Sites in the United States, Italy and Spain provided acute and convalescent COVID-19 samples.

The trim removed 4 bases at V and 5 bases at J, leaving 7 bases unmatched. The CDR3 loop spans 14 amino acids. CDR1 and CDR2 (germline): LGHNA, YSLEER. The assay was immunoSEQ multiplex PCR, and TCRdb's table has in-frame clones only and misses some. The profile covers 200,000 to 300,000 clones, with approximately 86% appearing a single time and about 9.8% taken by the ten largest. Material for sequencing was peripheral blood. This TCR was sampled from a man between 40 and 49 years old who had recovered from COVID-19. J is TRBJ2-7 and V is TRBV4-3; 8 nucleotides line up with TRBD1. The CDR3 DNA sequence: TGCGCCAGCAGCCTGGCAGGGGGCCTCCACGAGCAGTACTTC. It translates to CASSLAGGLHEQYF.